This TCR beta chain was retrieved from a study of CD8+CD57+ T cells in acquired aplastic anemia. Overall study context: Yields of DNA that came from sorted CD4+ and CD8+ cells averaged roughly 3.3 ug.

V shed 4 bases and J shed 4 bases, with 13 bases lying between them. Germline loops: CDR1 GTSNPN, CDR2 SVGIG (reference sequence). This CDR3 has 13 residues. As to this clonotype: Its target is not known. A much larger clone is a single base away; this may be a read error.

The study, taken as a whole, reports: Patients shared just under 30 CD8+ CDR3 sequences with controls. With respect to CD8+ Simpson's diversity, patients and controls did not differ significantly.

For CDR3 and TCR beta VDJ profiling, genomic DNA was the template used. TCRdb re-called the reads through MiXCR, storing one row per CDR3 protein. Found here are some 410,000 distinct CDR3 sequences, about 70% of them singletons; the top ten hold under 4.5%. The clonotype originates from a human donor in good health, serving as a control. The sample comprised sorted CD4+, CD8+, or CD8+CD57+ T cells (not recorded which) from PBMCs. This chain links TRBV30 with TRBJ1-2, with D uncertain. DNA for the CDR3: TGTGCCTGGACCAAAGGCTACAGCTATGGCTACACCTTC. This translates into CAWTKGYSYGYTF.